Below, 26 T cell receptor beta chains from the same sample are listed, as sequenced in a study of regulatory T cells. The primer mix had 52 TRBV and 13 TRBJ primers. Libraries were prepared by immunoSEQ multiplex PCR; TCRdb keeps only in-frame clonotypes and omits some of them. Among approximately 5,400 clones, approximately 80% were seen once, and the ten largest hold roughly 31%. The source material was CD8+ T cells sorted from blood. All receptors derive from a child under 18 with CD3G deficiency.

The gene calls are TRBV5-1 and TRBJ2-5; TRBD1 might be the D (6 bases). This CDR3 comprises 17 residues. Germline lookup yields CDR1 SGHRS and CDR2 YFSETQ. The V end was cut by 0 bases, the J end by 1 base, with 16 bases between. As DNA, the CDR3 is TGCGCCAGCAGCTTGGATACAGGGAGAAGTGGCCAAGAGACCCAGTACTTC. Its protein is CASSLDTGRSGQETQYF.

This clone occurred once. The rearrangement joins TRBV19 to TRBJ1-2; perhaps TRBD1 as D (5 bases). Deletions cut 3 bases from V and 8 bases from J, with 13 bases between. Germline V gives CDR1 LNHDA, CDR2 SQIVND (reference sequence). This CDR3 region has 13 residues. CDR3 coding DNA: TGTGCCAGTAGTATCGGTGGGGCGTACGGCTACACCTTC. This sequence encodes CASSIGGAYGYTF.

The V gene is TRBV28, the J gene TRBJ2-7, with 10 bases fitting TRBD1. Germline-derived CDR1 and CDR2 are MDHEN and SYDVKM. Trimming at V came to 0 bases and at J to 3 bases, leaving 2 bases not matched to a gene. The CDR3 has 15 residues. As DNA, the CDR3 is TGTGCCAGCAGTTTATGGACAGGGGGCGGCTACGAGCAGTACTTC. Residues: CASSLWTGGGYEQYF.

Written as DNA, the CDR3 is TGTGCCAGCAGTTGGGGTAAGCCCTACAATGAGCAGTTCTTC. Its protein product is CASSWGKPYNEQFF. The chain recombines TRBV28 with TRBJ2-1; D is unclear. Germline V gene lookup returns CDR1 MDHEN and CDR2 SYDVKM. Deletions cut 4 bases from V and 2 bases from J, with 9 bases between. This CDR3 spans 14 amino acids.

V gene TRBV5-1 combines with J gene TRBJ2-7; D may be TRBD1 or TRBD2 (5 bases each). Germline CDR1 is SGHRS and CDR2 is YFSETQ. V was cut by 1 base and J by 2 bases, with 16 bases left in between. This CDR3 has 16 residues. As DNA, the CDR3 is TGCGCCAGCAGCTTGAGGTTGGGACCTCTTCCCTACGAGCAGTACTTC. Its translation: CASSLRLGPLPYEQYF.

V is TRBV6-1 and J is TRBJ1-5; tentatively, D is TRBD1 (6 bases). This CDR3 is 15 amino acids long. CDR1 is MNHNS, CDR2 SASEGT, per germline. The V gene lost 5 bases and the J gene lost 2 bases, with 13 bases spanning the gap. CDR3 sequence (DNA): TGTGCCAGCAGTACAGGGATGTACGGCAATCAGCCCCAGCATTTT. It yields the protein CASSTGMYGNQPQHF.

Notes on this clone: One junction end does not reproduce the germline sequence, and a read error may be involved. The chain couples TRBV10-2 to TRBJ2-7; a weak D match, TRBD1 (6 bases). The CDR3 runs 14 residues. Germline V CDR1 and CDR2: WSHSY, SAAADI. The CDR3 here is CAISEMGAGDEQYF. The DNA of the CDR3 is TGTGCCATCAGTGAGATGGGGGCAGGCGACGAGCAGTACTTC.

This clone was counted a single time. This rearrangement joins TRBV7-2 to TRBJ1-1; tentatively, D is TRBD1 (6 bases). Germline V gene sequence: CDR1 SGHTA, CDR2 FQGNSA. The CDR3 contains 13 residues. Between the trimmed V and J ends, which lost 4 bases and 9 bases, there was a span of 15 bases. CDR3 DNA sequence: TGTGCCAGCAGCTCCTCCCTTGGGGGCCAAGCTTTCTTT. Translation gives CASSSSLGGQAFF.

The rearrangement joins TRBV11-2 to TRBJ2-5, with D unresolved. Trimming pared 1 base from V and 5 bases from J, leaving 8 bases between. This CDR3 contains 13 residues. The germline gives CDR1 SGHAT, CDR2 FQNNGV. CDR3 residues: CASSLVPSETQYF. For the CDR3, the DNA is TGTGCCAGCAGCTTAGTCCCCTCCGAGACCCAGTACTTC.

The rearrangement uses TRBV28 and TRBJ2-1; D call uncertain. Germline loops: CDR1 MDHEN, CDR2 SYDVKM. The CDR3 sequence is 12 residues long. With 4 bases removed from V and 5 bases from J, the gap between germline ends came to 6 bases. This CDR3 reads CASSYGDNEQFF. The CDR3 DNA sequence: TGTGCCAGCAGTTATGGGGACAATGAGCAGTTCTTC.

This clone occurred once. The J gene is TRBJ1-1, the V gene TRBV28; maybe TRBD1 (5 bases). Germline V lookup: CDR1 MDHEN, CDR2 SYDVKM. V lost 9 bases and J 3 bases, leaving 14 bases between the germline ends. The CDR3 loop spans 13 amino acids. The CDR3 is CASGAGGDTEAFF. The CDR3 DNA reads TGTGCCAGTGGGGCCGGGGGGGACACTGAAGCTTTCTTT.

The CDR3 region has the DNA TGCGCCAGCAGCCCCGGGACAGGGAACACCGGGGAGCTGTTTTTT. It is translated as CASSPGTGNTGELFF. The chain uses TRBV5-1 and TRBJ2-2; 8 nucleotides match TRBD1. J gave up 1 base and V 4 bases, and 3 bases lay outside the gene matches. Germline V gene lookup returns CDR1 SGHRS and CDR2 YFSETQ. The length of the CDR3 is 15 residues.

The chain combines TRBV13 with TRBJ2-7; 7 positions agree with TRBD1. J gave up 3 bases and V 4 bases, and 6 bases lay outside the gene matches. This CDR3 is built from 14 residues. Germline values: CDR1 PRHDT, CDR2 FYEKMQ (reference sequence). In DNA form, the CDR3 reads TGTGCCAGCAGCTCTTCGGGACAGAGCTACGAGCAGTACTTC. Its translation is CASSSSGQSYEQYF.

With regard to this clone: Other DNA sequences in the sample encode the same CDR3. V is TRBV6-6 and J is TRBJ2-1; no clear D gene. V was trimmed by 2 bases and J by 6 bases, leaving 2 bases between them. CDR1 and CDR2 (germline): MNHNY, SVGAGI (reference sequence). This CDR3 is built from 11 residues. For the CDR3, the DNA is TGTGCCAGCAGTTACGGCAATGAGCAGTTCTTC. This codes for CASSYGNEQFF.

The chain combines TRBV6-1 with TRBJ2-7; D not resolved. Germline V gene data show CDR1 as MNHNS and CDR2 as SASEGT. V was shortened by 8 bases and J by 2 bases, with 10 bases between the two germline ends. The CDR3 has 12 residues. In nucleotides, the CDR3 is TGTGCCAGCGGGTTCAGGCCCTACGAGCAGTACTTC. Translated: CASGFRPYEQYF.

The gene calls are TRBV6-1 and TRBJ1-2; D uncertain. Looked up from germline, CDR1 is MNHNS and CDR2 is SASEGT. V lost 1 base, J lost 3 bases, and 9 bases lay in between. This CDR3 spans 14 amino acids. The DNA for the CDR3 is TGTGCCAGCAGTGAAGGTTCTTACTACTATGGCTACACCTTC. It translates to CASSEGSYYYGYTF.

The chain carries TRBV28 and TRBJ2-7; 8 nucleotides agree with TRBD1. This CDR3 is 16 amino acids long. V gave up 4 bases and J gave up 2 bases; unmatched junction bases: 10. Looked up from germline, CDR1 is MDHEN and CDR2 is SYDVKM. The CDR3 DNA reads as TGTGCCAGCAGTTCTCGCAGACGGACAGGGACCTACGAGCAGTACTTC. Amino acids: CASSSRRRTGTYEQYF. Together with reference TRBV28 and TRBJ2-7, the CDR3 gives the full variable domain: DVKVTQSSRYLVKRTGEKVFLECVQDMDHENMFWYRQDPGLGLRLIYFSYDVKMKEKGDIPEGYSVSREKKERFSLILESASTNQTSMYLCASSSRRRTGTYEQYFGPGTRLTVT.

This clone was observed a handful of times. The CDR3 DNA sequence: TGCGCCAGCAGCCACAGACAGGGTGCCGGACCTGAAGCTTTCTTT. Translated, it gives CASSHRQGAGPEAFF. This chain links TRBV4-1 with TRBJ1-1; TRBD1 aligns across 7 bases. After removal of 3 bases from V and 6 bases from J, the junction contained 10 bases not matched to a gene. Germline V gives CDR1 MGHRA, CDR2 YSYEKL. The CDR3 contains 15 residues.

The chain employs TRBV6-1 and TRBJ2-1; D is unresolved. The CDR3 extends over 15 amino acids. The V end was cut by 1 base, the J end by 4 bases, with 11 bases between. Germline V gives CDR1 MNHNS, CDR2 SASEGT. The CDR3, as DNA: TGTGCCAGCAGTGAAGGCCGCAGGCCATACAATGAGCAGTTCTTC. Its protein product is CASSEGRRPYNEQFF.

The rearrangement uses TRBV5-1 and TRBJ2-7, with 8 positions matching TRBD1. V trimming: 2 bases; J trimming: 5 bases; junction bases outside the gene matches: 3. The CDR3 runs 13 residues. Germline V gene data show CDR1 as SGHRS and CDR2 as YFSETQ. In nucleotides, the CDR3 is TGCGCCAGCAGCTTTGGGACAGGAAACGAGCAGTACTTC. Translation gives CASSFGTGNEQYF.

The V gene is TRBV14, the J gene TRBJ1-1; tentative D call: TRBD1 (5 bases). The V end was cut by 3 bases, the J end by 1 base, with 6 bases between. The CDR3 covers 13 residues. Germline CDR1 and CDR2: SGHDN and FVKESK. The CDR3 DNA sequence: TGTGCCAGCAGCCATGGGGGGAACACTGAAGCTTTCTTT. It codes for CASSHGGNTEAFF.

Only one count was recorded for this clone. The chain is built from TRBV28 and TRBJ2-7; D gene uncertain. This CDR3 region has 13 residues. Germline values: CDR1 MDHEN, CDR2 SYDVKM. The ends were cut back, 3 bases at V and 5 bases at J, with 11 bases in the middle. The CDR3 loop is CASSFEVSDEQYF. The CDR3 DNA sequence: TGTGCCAGCAGTTTTGAGGTATCGGACGAGCAGTACTTC.

CDR3: CASSLGLGVREQYF. The DNA of the CDR3 is TGTGCCAGCAGTTTGGGGCTCGGGGTGCGGGAGCAGTACTTC. The V and J genes are TRBV28 and TRBJ2-7, with D possibly being TRBD1 or TRBD2 (5 bases each). V shed 3 bases and J shed 7 bases, with 16 bases lying between them. The CDR3 totals 14 residues. Germline CDR1 MDHEN, CDR2 SYDVKM.

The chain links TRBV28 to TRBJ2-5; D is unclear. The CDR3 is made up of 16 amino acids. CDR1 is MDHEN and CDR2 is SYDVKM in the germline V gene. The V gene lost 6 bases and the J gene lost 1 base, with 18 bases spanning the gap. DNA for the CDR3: TGTGCCAGCAGGGCCGAGCGCCAAGGGCCCCAAGAGACCCAGTACTTC. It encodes CASRAERQGPQETQYF.

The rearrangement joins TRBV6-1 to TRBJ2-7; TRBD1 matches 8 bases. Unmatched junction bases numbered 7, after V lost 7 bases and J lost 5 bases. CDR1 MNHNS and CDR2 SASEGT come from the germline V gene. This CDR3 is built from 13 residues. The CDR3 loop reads CASTGTGLNEQYF. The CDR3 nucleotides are TGTGCCAGCACGGGGACAGGCCTCAACGAGCAGTACTTC.

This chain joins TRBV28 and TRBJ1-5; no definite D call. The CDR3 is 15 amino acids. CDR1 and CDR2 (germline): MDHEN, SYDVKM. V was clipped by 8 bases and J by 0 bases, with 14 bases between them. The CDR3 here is CASWSVIHSNQPQHF. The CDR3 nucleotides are TGTGCCAGCTGGTCGGTAATTCATAGCAATCAGCCCCAGCATTTT.